This TCR beta chain was sequenced during a study of blood T cell repertoires in COVID-19. Study-wide background: The United States, Italy and Spain supplied acute and convalescent COVID-19 samples.

Cohorts were based on clinical histories the participants reported. Clones were sequenced by immunoSEQ multiplex PCR, and TCRdb holds only the in-frame ones, with some missing. Of roughly 250,000 clones in the sample, 83% are singletons; the top ten hold 3.5% to 4%. Germline V CDR1 and CDR2: LNHNV, YYDKDF (reference sequence). This CDR3 is built from 21 residues. V lost 0 bases and J lost 0; bases outside the gene matches: 10. The rearrangement links TRBV15 to TRBJ2-1; 14 bases map to TRBD2. This TCR was recovered from a woman aged 40 to 50 who had been exposed to COVID-19. The specimen sequenced was PBMCs or T cells enriched from blood (not recorded which). In DNA, the CDR3 is TGTGCCACCAGCAGAGATGCAGGACTAGCGGGGGGCTTGAGCTCCTACAATGAGCAGTTCTTC. Translating it yields CATSRDAGLAGGLSSYNEQFF.